The 17 T cell receptor beta chains given below trace back to one sample, sequenced in a study of cytotoxic CD8 clonotypes in ibrutinib-treated CLL. The assay was immunoSEQ multiplex PCR, and TCRdb's table has in-frame clones only and misses some. The sample includes about 150,000 clones, 75% to 85% of them seen just once. The sample in question was PBMCs, obtained after 12 months of ibrutinib treatment. The receptors originated from a human donor with chronic lymphocytic leukemia.

The chain is built from TRBV9 and TRBJ2-1; D call uncertain. The CDR3 covers 14 residues. V shed 0 bases and J shed 9 bases, with 13 bases lying between them. Germline CDR1 reads SGDLS; CDR2 reads YYNGEE. CDR3 loop: CASSVVLGSGEQFF. DNA for the CDR3: TGTGCCAGCAGCGTAGTTCTAGGGTCCGGTGAGCAGTTCTTC. Complete variable domain (other parts from reference TRBV9 and TRBJ2-1): DSGVTQTPKHLITATGQRVTLRCSPRSGDLSVYWYQQSLDQGLQFLIQYYNGEERAKGNILERFSAQQFPDLHSELNLSSLELGDSALYFCASSVVLGSGEQFFGPGTRLTVL.

This clone was seen only once. The genes are TRBV19 and TRBJ2-5; D gene unclear. The CDR3 covers 12 residues. Trimming left V 2 bases short and J 0 bases short, with 1 base between. The V gene's germline CDR1 is LNHDA and CDR2 SQIVND (reference sequence). The CDR3 DNA reads TGTGCCAGTAGTATAAACCAAGAGACCCAGTACTTC. It specifies CASSINQETQYF. The complete variable domain, with remaining parts taken from reference TRBV19 and TRBJ2-5, reads DGGITQSPKYLFRKEGQNVTLSCEQNLNHDAMYWYRQDPGQGLRLIYYSQIVNDFQKGDIAEGYSVSREKKESFPLTVTSAQKNPTAFYLCASSINQETQYFGPGTRLLVL.

DNA for the CDR3: TGTGCCTGGGTACCGGGGCTCGGCACAGATACGCAGTATTTT. Residues: CAWVPGLGTDTQYF. V is TRBV30 and J is TRBJ2-3, with D possibly being TRBD1 or TRBD2 (5 bases each). The CDR3 sequence is 14 residues long. Trimming removed 5 bases from V and 1 base from J, with 13 bases in between. CDR1 GTSNPN and CDR2 SVGIG come from the germline V gene (reference sequence).

V gene TRBV9 combines with J gene TRBJ2-5; D remains ambiguous. Looked up from germline, CDR1 is SGDLS and CDR2 is YYNGEE. V was clipped by 5 bases and J by 6 bases, with 11 bases between them. The CDR3 is 12 amino acids. CDR3 sequence reads: CASSQDEKTQYF. CDR3 in DNA: TGTGCCAGCAGTCAGGATGAGAAGACCCAGTACTTC.

This clone was picked up one time. The chain has TRBV2 and TRBJ1-3; D may be TRBD1 (5 bases). The V gene lost 8 bases and the J gene lost 9 bases, with 14 bases spanning the gap. Germline V gene lookup returns CDR1 SNHLY and CDR2 FYNNEI. The CDR3 length is 12 residues. The CDR3 DNA reads TGTGCCAGCGCATGGGGGGTGGGCACCATATATTTT. Translated: CASAWGVGTIYF.

The CDR3 protein is CATSIGLAGGPGGYEQFF. The CDR3 bases are TGTGCCACCAGCATTGGACTAGCGGGAGGGCCCGGAGGCTATGAGCAGTTCTTC. The V and J genes are TRBV15 and TRBJ2-1; 15 bases fit TRBD2. After removal of 4 bases from V and 8 bases from J, the junction contained 12 bases not matched to a gene. In germline, CDR1 is LNHNV, CDR2 YYDKDF (reference sequence). The CDR3 sequence is 18 residues long.

This chain connects TRBV18 to TRBJ1-1, with TRBD1 matching over 8 bases. This CDR3 spans 14 amino acids. Germline CDR1 and CDR2: KGHSH and LQKENI. Unmatched junction bases numbered 6, after V lost 6 bases and J lost 3 bases. The CDR3 protein is CASSPLQGDTEAFF. The CDR3 DNA sequence: TGTGCCAGCTCCCCATTACAGGGGGACACTGAAGCTTTCTTT.

The chain has TRBV9 and TRBJ2-7; 10 nucleotides line up with TRBD2. This CDR3 comprises 16 residues. Per germline, CDR1 SGDLS and CDR2 YYNGEE. V was clipped by 3 bases and J by 0 bases; unmatched bases: 6. CDR3 sequence reads: CASSGTSGTNSYEQYF. CDR3 bases: TGTGCCAGCAGCGGCACTAGCGGGACTAACTCCTACGAGCAGTACTTC.

J is TRBJ2-1 and V is TRBV19; 10 bases agree with TRBD2. V shed 1 base and J 3 bases; nucleotides not matched to a gene: 9. The CDR3 totals 18 residues. CDR1 is LNHDA, CDR2 SQIVND, per germline (reference sequence). CDR3 sequence: CASSIVGLAGVRYNEQFF. The DNA of the CDR3 is TGTGCCAGTAGTATAGTTGGGCTAGCGGGAGTCCGCTACAATGAGCAGTTCTTC.

This chain links TRBV4-1 with TRBJ1-5; 7 bases align to TRBD1. Germline V CDR1 and CDR2: MGHRA, YSYEKL. This CDR3 has 14 residues. V dropped 3 bases and J dropped 6; count of bases not matched to a gene: 5. In DNA form, the CDR3 reads TGCGCCAGCAGCCACCGACAGGGTATTCAGCCCCAGCATTTT. Translated: CASSHRQGIQPQHF.

V gene TRBV7-8 combines with J gene TRBJ2-1; 10 bases fit TRBD2. The CDR3 runs 19 residues. J lost 3 bases, V lost 5 bases, and 16 bases had no gene match. The germline gives CDR1 SGHVS, CDR2 FQNEAQ. CDR3: CASSPQAGSGRALYNEQFF. The CDR3 region has the DNA TGTGCCAGCAGCCCCCAAGCCGGGAGCGGGAGGGCCCTCTACAATGAGCAGTTCTTC.

This rearrangement joins TRBV7-9 to TRBJ2-5, with TRBD1 matching 8 bases. The CDR3 consists of 11 residues. In germline, CDR1 is SEHNR, CDR2 FQNEAQ (reference sequence). The V and J ends lost 4 bases and 14 bases, in that order; junction bases with no gene match: 6. The CDR3, as DNA: TGTGCCAGCAGCTACACGACAGGGGCCTACTTC. It yields the protein CASSYTTGAYF. Drawing the rest from reference TRBV7-9 and TRBJ2-5, the complete variable domain is DTGVSQNPRHKITKRGQNVTFRCDPISEHNRLYWYRQTLGQGPEFLTYFQNEAQLEKSRLLSDRFSAERPKGSFSTLEIQRTEQGDSAMYLCASSYTTGAYFGPGTRLLVL.

The chain is built from TRBV30 and TRBJ2-7; TRBD2 is a possible D gene (6 bases). Germline V gene data show CDR1 as GTSNPN and CDR2 as SVGIG (reference sequence). The CDR3 has 11 amino acids. Trimming removed 5 bases from V and 6 bases from J, with 11 bases in between. CDR3 nucleotides: TGTGCCTGGGAGGGGAGGTTCGAGCAGTACTTC. Protein product: CAWEGRFEQYF.

This clone occurred a few times. This rearrangement joins TRBV30 to TRBJ1-2; no definite D call. The CDR3 is 14 amino acids. V was pared by 0 bases and J by 5 bases, with 13 bases between. Germline values: CDR1 GTSNPN, CDR2 SVGIG (reference sequence). DNA of the CDR3: TGTGCCTGGAGTGTCGCACCCCTGGGGTATGGCTACACCTTC. This codes for CAWSVAPLGYGYTF.

The gene calls are TRBV5-4 and TRBJ2-1, with D perhaps matching TRBD1 (5 bases). The CDR3 has 11 amino acids. CDR1 and CDR2 from the germline V gene are SGHNT and YYREEE (reference sequence). Trimming shortened V by 3 bases and J by 10 bases, and 8 bases separated the two germline ends. CDR3 DNA: TGTGCCAGCAGCTCAAAGGGGGAGCAGTTCTTC. It encodes CASSSKGEQFF.

This chain connects TRBV4-2 to TRBJ1-5; D is uncertain. Trimming cost V 0 bases and J 0 bases, with 12 bases left between them. CDR3 length: 17 residues. The germline V gene encodes CDR1 LGHNA and CDR2 YNFKEQ. CDR3: CASSQDPAPSSNQPQHF. The DNA for the CDR3 is TGTGCCAGCAGCCAAGATCCTGCGCCCAGTAGCAATCAGCCCCAGCATTTT.

The chain recombines TRBV25-1 with TRBJ2-3, with D hard to call. CDR1 and CDR2 (germline): MGHDK, SYGVNS. The V and J ends lost 3 bases and 5 bases respectively, with 15 bases between them. This CDR3 contains 15 residues. The CDR3 DNA follows: TGTGCCAGCAGTGATATTGGCAAATCAATAGATACGCAGTATTTT. This sequence encodes CASSDIGKSIDTQYF.